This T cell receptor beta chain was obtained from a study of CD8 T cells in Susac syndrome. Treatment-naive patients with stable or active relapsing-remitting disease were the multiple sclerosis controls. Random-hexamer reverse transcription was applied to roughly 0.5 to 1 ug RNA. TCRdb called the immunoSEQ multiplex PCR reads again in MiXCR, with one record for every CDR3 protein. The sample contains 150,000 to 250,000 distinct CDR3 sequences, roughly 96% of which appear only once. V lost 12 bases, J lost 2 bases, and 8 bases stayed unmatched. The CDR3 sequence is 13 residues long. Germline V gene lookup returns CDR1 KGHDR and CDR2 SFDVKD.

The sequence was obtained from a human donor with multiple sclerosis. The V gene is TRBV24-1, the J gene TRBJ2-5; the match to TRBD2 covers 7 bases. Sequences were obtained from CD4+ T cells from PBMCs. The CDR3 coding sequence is TGTGCCTCACAGCGGGACTCGCAAGAGACCCAGTACTTC. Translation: CASQRDSQETQYF.